This T cell receptor beta chain is from a study of beta chain features in type 1 diabetes (dated by TCRdb to about 2018). The study in broad terms: Mean age, gender distribution, total cell number and subset yield did not differ between patients and healthy donors. In the study, recently diagnosed type 1 diabetes patients and matched healthy donors were compared on the TCRB repertoires of their sorted circulating CD4+ T cell subsets. Regulatory and stem cell-like memory subsets were obtained from only 8 patients and roughly 8 healthy donors, while naive and central memory subsets were obtained from all 28 donors. Across all samples, fewer than 110,000,000 sorted cells were examined, and cell number per subset correlated strongly with RNA yield. Beyond this particular receptor, the publication reports: PCR might favor shorter templates, but patient and control samples were amplified and corrected together, so any skew would affect both groups equally. Because the HLA sub-analyses included only small numbers of individuals, any influence of HLA type on TCRB rearrangement was left unresolved. Because cDNA was sequenced instead of genomic DNA, highly expressing activated cells could be over-represented, though the groups showed no difference in activation or CD3 levels. Type 1 diabetes patients showed a moderate but significant shortening of TCRB CDR3 length in all four CD4+ subsets. Fewer insertions and more nucleotide deletions at VDJ recombination sites were observed in patients with type 1 diabetes, implying thymic rearrangement abnormalities. Naive, central memory and regulatory TCRB repertoires appeared to be more alike among patients than among healthy donors.

Worth noting for this clone: Its antigen is not yet known. No base qualities exist here, and no much larger clone lies one base off it.

Inclusive of the bounding cysteine and phenylalanine, the CDR3 is 13 residues long. The sequence is cut down to CDR3 DNA, 39 bases in frame from base 1. Trimming accounts for 4 bases at V and 3 bases at J, while the number of junction bases matched to no gene is 4. The germline V gene yields SQVTM for CDR1 and ANQGSEA for CDR2. Each donor gave one peripheral blood draw, approximately 0.11 L on average, collected into heparinised tubes. Using a panel that included CD45RO, CCR7, CD25, CD127, CD95 and CD27, naive, central memory, regulatory and stem cell-like memory CD4+ T cells were sorted on a BD FACSAria II. Purity was above 98% for every sorted population. PBMCs were separated immediately by Lymphoprep density gradient centrifugation and were stained directly, without being cultured. So that batch effects would be minimized, each experiment stained and sorted samples in pairs, pairing one healthy donor with one patient.

The High Capacity cDNA Reverse Transcription Kit was used to reverse transcribe all of the isolated RNA, meaning that expressed TCRB transcripts were what got sequenced. Deep immunoSEQ sequencing was applied to naive, central memory and regulatory T cell samples, giving an average of around 4 million total reads per sample. Sorted cells were lysed in RLT buffer, and RNA was extracted using DNase-treated RNeasy Micro or Mini kits according to cell number. Each cell subset was processed separately to prevent cross-contamination, with patient and healthy donor samples processed together. The immunoSEQ multiplex PCR was used to amplify TCRB sequences from cDNA, yielding 87-bp fragments that span the CDR3 region. Sequencing of the amplicons was performed on the Illumina HiSeq platform. The authors processed their data as follows. PCR bias was corrected computationally using synthetic template baselines, and reads within Hamming distance 2 were collapsed, with unmergeable singletons discarded. Reads were aligned against IMGT to assign V, D and J genes, CDR3 length and insertions or deletions at six rearrangement sites. Within each subset, clonotype counts were normalized to the number of sorted cells before true diversity and Gini coefficients were calculated with the tcR R package. Repertoire sharing was quantified using the overlap coefficient calculated on TCRB nucleotide sequences. Out-of-frame TCRB sequences from naive cells were analyzed as a proxy for the pre-selection repertoire. Sourced from immuneACCESS, this table was stored by TCRdb with only in-frame sequences that have V and J called. A share of the clones is absent; for the studies checked, an unresolved V gene accounts for under half, and the remainder has no known explanation. That table is the source of V, J and clone size, and D and trimming were worked out from the DNA. The sample table holds 350,000 to 400,000 clones, of which about 16% were seen once. The ten biggest clones cover roughly 0.019% of the sample.

The TCR comes from a woman aged 18-35 years in good health. Material for sequencing was naive CD4+ T cells from blood. The sample's cell subset or site label, decoded: true naive CD4+ T cells. The sequence is built from TRBV29-1 and TRBJ2-7, with 9 middle bases fitting TRBD1. The CDR3 reads CSVVTGGLYEQYF. The sequenced DNA is TGCAGCGTTGTAACAGGGGGCCTCTACGAGCAGTACTTC.